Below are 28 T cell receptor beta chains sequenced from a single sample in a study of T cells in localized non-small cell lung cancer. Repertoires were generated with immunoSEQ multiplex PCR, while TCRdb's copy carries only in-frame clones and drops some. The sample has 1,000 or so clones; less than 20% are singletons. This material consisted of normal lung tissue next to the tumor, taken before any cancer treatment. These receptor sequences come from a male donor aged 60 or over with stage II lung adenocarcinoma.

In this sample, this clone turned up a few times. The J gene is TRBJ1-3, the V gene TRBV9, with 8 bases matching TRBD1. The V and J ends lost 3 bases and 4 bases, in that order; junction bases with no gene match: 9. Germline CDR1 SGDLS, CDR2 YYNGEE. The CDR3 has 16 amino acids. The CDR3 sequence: CASSGATGEAGNTIYF. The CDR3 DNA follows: TGTGCCAGCAGCGGCGCGACAGGGGAGGCCGGAAACACCATATATTTT.

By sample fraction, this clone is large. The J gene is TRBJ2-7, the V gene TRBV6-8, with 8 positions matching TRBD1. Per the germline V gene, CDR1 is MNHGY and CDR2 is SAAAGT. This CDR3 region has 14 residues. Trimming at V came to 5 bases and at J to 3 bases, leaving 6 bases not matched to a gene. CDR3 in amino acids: CASSPRDRYYEQYF. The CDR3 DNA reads TGTGCCAGCAGTCCTCGGGACAGGTACTACGAGCAGTACTTC.

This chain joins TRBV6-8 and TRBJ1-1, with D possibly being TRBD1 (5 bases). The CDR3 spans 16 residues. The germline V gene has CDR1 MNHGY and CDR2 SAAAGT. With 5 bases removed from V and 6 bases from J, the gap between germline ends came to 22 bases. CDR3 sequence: CASSDFGDWDRAEAFF. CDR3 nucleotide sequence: TGTGCCAGCAGTGATTTCGGGGACTGGGATCGGGCTGAAGCTTTCTTT.

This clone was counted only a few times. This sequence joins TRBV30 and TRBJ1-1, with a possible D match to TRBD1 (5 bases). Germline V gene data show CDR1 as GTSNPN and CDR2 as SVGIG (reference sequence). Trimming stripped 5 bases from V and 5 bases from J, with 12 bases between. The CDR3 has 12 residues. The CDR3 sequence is CAWAVRTTEAFF. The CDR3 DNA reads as TGTGCCTGGGCAGTCAGGACAACTGAAGCTTTCTTT.

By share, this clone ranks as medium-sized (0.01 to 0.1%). The CDR3 sequence: CASSLGGGTHYNEQFF. CDR3 nucleotides: TGTGCCAGCAGCTTAGGAGGCGGGACCCACTACAATGAGCAGTTCTTC. The V and J genes are TRBV11-3 and TRBJ2-1, with D maybe TRBD2 (6 bases). V shed 1 base and J shed 3 bases, with 13 bases lying between them. The CDR3 length is 16 residues. From germline, CDR1 is SGHNT and CDR2 YENEEA.

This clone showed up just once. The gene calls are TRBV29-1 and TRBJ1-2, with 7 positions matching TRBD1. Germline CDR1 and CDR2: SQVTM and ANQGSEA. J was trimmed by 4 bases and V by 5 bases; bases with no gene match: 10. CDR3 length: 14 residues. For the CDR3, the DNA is TGCAGCGTTCCCAGGGGGGGAACAGGCTATGGCTACACCTTC. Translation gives CSVPRGGTGYGYTF. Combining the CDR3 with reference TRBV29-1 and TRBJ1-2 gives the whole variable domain SAVISQKPSRDICQRGTSLTIQCQVDSQVTMMFWYRQQPGQSLTLIATANQGSEATYESGFVIDKFPISRPNLTFSTLTVSNMSPEDSSIYLCSVPRGGTGYGYTFGSGTRLTVV.

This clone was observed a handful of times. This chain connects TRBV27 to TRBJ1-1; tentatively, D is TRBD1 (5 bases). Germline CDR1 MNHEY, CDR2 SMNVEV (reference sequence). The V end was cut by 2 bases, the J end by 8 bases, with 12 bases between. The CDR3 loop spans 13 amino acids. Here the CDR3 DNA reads TGTGCCAGCAGTTTAGAAACTTGGGGGGAAGCTTTCTTT. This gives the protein CASSLETWGEAFF.

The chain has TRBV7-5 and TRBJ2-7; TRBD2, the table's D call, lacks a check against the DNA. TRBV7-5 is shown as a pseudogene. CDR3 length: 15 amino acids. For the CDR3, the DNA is TGTGCCAGCAGCTTGGCATTTAGCGGGATCTACGAGCAGTACTTC. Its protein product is CASSLAFSGIYEQYF.

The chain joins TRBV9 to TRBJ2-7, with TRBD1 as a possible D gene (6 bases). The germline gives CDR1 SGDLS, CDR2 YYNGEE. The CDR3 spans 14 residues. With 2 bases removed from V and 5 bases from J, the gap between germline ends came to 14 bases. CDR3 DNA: TGTGCCAGCAGCGTCGCACAGGGATCTAACGAGCAGTACTTC. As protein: CASSVAQGSNEQYF.

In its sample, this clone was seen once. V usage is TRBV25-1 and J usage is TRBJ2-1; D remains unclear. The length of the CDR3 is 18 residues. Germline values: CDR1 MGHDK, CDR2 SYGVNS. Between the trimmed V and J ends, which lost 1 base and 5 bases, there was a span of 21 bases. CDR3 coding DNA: TGTGCCAGCAGTGAATTCTTCCCCGCGAAGGTTCTCCACAATGAGCAGTTCTTC. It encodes CASSEFFPAKVLHNEQFF.

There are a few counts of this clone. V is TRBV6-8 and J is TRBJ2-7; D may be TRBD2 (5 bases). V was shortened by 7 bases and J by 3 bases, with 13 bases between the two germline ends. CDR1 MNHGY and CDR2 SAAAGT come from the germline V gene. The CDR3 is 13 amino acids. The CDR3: CASTSRELYEQYF. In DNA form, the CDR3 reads TGTGCCAGCACCTCCCGGGAACTCTACGAGCAGTACTTC.

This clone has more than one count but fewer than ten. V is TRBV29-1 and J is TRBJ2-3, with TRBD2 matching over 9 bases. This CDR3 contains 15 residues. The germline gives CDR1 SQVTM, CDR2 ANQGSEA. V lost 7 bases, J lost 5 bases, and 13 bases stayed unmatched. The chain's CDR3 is CSAIWLAGTQDTQYF. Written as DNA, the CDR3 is TGCAGCGCCATTTGGCTAGCGGGAACTCAAGATACGCAGTATTTT.

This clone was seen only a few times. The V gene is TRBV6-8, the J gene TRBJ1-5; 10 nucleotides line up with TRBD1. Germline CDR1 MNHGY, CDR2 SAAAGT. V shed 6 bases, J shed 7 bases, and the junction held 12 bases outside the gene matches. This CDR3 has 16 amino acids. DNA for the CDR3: TGTGCCAGCAGCTATCCGTCCGGGACAGGGGACCAGCCCCAGCATTTT. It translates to CASSYPSGTGDQPQHF.

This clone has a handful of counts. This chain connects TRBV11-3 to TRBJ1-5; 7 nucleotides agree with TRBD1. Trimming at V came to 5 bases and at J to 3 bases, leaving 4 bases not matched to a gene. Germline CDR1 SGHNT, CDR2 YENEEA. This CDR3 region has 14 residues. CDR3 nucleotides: TGTGCCAGCAGCAACGACAGGGTCAATCAGCCCCAGCATTTT. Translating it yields CASSNDRVNQPQHF.

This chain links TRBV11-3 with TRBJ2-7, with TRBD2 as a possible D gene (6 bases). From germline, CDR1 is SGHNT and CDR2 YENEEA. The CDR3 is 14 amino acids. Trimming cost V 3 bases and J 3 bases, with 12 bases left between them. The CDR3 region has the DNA TGTGCCAGCAGCTTGAGGCGGGAAATCTACGAGCAGTACTTC. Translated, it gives CASSLRREIYEQYF.

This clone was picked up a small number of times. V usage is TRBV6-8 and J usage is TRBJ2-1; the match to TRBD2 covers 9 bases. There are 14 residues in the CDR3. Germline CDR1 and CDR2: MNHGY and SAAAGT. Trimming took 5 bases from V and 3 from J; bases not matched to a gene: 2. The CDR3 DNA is TGTGCCAGCAGTCCGACTAGCGGCTACAATGAGCAGTTCTTC. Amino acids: CASSPTSGYNEQFF.

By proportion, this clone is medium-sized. The CDR3 region is CASSLGQGVDYGYTF. In DNA form, the CDR3 reads TGCGCCAGCAGCCTAGGACAGGGGGTTGACTATGGCTACACCTTC. V is TRBV4-1 and J is TRBJ1-2, with TRBD1 matching 10 bases. CDR3 length equals 15 residues. Germline assignment: CDR1 MGHRA and CDR2 YSYEKL. J was trimmed by 3 bases and V by 4 bases; bases with no gene match: 5.

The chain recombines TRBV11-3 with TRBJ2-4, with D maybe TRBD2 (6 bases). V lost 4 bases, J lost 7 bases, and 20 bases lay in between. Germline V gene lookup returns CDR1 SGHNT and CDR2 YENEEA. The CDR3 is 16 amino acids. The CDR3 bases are TGTGCCAGCAGCTCCGGGACCGCCACGAGCGGGAACATTCAGTACTTC. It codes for CASSSGTATSGNIQYF.

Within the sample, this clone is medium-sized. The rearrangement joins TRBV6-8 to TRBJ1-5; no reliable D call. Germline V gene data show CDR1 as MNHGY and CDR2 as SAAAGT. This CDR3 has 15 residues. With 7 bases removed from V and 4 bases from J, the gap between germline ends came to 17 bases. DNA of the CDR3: TGTGCCAGCAACTCAGGAGGCGCCAATAATCAGCCCCAGCATTTT. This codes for CASNSGGANNQPQHF.

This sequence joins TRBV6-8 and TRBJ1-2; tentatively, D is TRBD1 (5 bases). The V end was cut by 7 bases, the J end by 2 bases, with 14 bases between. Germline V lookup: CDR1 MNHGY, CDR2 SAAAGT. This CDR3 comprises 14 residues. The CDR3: CASTRGEGNYGYTF. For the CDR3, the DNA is TGTGCCAGCACTCGGGGGGAGGGGAACTATGGCTACACCTTC.

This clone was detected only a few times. In DNA, the CDR3 is TGTGCCAGCAGCTCCCCCCGGCGGGGGGGTGACAAGTACTTC. This translates into CASSSPRRGGDKYF. The chain uses TRBV11-3 and TRBJ2-5, with 9 bases fitting TRBD2. The CDR3 runs 14 residues. The V gene's germline CDR1 is SGHNT and CDR2 YENEEA. The trim removed 4 bases at V and 12 bases at J, leaving 12 bases unmatched.

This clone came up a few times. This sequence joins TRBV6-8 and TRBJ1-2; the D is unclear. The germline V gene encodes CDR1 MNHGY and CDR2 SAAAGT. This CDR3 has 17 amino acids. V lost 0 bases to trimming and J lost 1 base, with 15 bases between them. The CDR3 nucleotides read TGTGCCAGCAGTTACTCGACGTCGGGGAAGGATAACTATGGCTACACCTTC. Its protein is CASSYSTSGKDNYGYTF.

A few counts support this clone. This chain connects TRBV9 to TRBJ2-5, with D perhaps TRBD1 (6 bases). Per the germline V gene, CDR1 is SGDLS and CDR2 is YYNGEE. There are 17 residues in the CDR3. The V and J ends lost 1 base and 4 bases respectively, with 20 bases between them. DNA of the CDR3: TGTGCCAGCAGCGTACGACCTACAGGGTTTGGGGGAGAGACCCAGTACTTC. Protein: CASSVRPTGFGGETQYF. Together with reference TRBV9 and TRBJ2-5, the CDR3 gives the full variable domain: DSGVTQTPKHLITATGQRVTLRCSPRSGDLSVYWYQQSLDQGLQFLIQYYNGEERAKGNILERFSAQQFPDLHSELNLSSLELGDSALYFCASSVRPTGFGGETQYFGPGTRLLVL.

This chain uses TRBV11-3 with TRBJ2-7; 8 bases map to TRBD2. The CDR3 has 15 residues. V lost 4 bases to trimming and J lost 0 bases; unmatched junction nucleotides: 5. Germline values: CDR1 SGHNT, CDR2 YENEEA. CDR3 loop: CASSSYSGGSYEQYF. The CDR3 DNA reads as TGTGCCAGCAGCTCCTACAGCGGGGGCTCCTACGAGCAGTACTTC.

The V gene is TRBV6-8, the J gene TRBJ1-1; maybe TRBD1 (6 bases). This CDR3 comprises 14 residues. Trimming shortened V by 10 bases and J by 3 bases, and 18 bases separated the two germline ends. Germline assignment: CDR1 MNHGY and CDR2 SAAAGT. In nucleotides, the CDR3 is TGTGCCATCACTTCCGGGGGGCTGGACACTGAAGCTTTCTTT. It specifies CAITSGGLDTEAFF.

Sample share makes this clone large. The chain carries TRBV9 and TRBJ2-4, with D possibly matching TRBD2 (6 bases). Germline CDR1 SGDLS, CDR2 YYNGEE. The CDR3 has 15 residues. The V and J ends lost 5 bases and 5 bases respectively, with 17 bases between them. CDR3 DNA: TGTGCCAGCAGTGGCCGTTGGACTACCGAAAACATTCAGTACTTC. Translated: CASSGRWTTENIQYF.

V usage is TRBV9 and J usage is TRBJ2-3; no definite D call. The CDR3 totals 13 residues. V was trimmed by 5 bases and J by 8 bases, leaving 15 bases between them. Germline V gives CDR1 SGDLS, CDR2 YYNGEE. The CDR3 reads CASSGQPRSTQYF. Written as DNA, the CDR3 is TGTGCCAGCAGTGGCCAGCCGCGAAGTACGCAGTATTTT.

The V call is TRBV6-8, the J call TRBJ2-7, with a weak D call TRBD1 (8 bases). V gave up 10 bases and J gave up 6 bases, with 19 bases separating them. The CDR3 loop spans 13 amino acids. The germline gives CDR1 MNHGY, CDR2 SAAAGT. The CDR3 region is CAITGGQGSEQYF. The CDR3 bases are TGTGCCATCACGGGAGGACAGGGAAGCGAGCAGTACTTC.